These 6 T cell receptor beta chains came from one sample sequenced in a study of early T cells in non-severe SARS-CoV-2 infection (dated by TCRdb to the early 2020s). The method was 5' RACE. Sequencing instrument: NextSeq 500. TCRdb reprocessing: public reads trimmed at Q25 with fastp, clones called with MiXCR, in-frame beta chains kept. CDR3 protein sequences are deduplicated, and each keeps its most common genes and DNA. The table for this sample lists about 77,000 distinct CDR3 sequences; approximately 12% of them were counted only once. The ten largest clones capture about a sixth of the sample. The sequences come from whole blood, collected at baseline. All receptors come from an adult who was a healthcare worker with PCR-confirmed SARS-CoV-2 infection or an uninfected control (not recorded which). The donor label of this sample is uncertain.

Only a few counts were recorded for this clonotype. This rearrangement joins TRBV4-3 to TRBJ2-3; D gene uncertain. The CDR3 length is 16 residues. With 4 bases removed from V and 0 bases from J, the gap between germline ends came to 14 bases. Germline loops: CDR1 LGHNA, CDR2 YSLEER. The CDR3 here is CASSPIWQSSTDTQYF. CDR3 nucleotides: TGCGCCAGCAGCCCAATATGGCAGTCTAGCACAGATACGCAGTATTTT.

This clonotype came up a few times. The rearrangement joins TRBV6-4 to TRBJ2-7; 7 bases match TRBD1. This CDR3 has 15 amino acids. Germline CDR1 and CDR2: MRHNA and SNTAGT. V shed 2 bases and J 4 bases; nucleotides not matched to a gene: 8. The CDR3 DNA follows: TGTGCCAGCAGTGACAACGAGGGGGCGAGTTACGAGCAGTACTTC. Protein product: CASSDNEGASYEQYF.

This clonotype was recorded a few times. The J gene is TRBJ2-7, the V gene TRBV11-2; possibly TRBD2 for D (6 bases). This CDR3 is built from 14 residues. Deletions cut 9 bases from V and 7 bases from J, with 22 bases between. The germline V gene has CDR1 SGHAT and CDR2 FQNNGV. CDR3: CASSGRDPRREQYF. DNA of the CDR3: TGTGCCAGTTCTGGGCGGGATCCAAGGCGGGAGCAGTACTTC.

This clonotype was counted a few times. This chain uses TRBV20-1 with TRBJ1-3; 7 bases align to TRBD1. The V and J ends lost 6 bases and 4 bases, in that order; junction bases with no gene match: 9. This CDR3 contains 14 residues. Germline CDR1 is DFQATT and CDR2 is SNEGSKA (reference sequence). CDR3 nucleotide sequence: TGCAGTGCCCTCACAGGGGCAGGAGGAAACACCATATATTTT. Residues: CSALTGAGGNTIYF.

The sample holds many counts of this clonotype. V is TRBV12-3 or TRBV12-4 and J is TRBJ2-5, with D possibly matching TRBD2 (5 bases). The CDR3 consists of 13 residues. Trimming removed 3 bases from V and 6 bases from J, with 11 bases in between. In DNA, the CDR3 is TGTGCCAGCAGTTTCCGGGGTGAGAAGACCCAGTACTTC. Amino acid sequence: CASSFRGEKTQYF.

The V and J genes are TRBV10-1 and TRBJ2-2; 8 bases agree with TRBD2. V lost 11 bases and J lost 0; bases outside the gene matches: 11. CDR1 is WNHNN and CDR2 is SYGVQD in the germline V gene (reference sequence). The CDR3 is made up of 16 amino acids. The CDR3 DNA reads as TGCGCCCGCCGGGGGGGCGGGAGAGCGAACACCGGGGAGCTGTTTTTT. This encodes CARRGGGRANTGELFF.